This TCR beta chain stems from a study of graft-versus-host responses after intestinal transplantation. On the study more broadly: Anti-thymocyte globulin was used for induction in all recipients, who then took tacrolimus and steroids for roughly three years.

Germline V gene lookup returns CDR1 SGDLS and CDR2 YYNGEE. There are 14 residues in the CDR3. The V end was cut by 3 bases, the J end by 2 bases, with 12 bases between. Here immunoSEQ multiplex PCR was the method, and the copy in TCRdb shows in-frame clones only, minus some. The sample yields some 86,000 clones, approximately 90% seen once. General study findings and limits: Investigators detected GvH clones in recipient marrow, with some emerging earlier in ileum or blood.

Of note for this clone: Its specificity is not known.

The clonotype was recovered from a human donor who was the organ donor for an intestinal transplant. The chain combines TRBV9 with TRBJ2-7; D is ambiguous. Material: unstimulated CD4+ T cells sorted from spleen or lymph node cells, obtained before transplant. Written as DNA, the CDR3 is TGTGCCAGCAGCGCATACCCTATTACCTACGAGCAGTACTTC. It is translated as CASSAYPITYEQYF.